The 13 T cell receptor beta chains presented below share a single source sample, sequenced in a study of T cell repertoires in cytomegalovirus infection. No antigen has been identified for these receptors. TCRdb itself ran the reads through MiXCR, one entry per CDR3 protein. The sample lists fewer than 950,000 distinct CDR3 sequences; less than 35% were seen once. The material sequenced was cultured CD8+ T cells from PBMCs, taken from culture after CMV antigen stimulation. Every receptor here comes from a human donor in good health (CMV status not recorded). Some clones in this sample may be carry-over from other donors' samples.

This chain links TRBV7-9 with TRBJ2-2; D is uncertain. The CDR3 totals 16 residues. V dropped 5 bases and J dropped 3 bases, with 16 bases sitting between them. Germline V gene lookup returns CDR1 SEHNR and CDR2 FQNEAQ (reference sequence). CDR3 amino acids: CASSPWLAEHTGELFF. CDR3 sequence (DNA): TGTGCCAGCAGCCCCTGGCTTGCGGAGCACACCGGGGAGCTGTTTTTT.

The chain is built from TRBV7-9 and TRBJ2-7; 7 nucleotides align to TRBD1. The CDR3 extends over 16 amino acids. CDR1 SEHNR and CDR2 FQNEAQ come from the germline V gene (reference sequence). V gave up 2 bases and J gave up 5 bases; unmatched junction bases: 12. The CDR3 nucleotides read TGTGCCAGCAGCTTAATGGGGACAGATAGGCACCACGAGCAGTACTTC. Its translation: CASSLMGTDRHHEQYF.

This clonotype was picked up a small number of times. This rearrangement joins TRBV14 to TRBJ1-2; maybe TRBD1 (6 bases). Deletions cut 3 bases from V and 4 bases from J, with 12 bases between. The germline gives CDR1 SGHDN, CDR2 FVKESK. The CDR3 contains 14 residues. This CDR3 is CASSQGGHPYGYTF. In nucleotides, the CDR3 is TGTGCCAGCAGCCAGGGGGGCCATCCCTATGGCTACACCTTC.

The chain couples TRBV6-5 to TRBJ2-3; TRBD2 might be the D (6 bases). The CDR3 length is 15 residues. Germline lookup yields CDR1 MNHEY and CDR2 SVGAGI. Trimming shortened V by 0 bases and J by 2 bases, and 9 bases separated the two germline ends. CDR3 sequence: CASSYSWGDTDTQYF. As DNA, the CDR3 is TGTGCCAGCAGTTACTCATGGGGGGACACAGATACGCAGTATTTT.

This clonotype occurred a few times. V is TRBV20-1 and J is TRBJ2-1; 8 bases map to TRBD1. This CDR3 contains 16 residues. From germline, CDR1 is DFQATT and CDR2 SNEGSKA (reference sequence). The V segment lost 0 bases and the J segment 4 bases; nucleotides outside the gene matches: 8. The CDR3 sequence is CSAREPGTGYYNEQFF. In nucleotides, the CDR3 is TGCAGTGCTAGAGAGCCCGGGACAGGATATTACAATGAGCAGTTCTTC.

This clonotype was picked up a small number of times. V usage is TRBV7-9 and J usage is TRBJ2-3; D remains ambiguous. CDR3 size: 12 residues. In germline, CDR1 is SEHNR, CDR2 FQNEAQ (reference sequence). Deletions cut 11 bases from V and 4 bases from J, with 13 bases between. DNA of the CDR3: TGTGCCTCCTGGGGTTACGCAGATACGCAGTATTTT. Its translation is CASWGYADTQYF.

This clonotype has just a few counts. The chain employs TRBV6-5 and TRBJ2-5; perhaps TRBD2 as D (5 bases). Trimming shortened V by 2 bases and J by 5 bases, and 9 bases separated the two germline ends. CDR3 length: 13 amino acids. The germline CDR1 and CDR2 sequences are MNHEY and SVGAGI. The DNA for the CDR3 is TGTGCCAGCAGTTACGGCCCGGGGGAGACCCAGTACTTC. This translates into CASSYGPGETQYF.

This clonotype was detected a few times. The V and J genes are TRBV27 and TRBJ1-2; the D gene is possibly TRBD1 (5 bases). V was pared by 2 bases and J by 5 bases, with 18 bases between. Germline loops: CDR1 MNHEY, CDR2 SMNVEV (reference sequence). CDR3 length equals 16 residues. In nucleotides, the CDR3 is TGTGCCAGCAGTTTAACCTCCGGGACCGACAATTATGGCTACACCTTC. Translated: CASSLTSGTDNYGYTF.

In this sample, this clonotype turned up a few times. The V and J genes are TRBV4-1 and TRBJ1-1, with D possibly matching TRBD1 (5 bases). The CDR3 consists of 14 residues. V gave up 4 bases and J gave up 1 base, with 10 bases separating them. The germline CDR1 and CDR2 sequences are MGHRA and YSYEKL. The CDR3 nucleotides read TGCGCCAGCAGCCCAGGACAATGGAACACTGAAGCTTTCTTT. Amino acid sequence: CASSPGQWNTEAFF.

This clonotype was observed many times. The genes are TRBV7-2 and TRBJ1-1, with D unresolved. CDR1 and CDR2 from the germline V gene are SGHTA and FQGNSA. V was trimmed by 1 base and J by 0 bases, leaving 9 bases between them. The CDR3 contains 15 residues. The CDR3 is CASSLDPPLNTEAFF. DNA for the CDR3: TGTGCCAGCAGCTTAGATCCCCCGCTGAACACTGAAGCTTTCTTT.

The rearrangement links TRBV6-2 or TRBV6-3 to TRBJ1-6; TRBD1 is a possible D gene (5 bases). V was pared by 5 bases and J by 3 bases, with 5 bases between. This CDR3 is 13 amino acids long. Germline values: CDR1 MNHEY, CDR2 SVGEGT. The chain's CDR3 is CASSDSYNSPLHF. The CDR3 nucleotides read TGTGCCAGCAGTGACAGCTATAATTCACCCCTCCACTTT.

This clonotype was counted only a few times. The CDR3 loop reads CASSSPTGVTNYGYTF. The CDR3 nucleotides are TGTGCCAGCAGTTCCCCTACAGGGGTGACAAACTATGGCTACACCTTC. The rearrangement uses TRBV12-3 or TRBV12-4 and TRBJ1-2; 7 bases map to TRBD1. CDR3 length: 16 residues. The ends lost 4 bases at V and 2 bases at J; junction bases unmatched: 10.

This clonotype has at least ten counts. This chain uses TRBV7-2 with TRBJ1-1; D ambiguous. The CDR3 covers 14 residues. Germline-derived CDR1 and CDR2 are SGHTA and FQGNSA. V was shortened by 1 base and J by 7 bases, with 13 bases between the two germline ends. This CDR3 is CASSLDLGRDEAFF. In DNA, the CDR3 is TGTGCCAGCAGCTTAGATCTCGGGCGAGATGAAGCTTTCTTT.